This T cell receptor beta chain stems from a study of cytomegalovirus exposure and HLA in healthy donors. Study information: Earlier, 110 million or so unique TCR beta sequences were recovered from approximately 200 million T cells by an analysis.

Study outcomes and limitations: Across donors, presence/absence analyses took sequencing depth to be roughly uniform. The majority of TCR sequences were rare, yet some public TCRs appeared in many donors. The productive fraction for most TCR beta V segments was about 87% or about 30% in an earlier analysis.

Germline CDR1 and CDR2: GTSNPN and SVGIG (reference sequence). The V gene end was trimmed by 0 bases and the J gene end by 9 bases; junction bases not matched to a gene: 9. CDR3 length: 15 residues. To note about this clone: Its antigen is not identified.

With 60 Vbeta and 13 Jbeta primers, the PCR was carried out. Sequenced by immunoSEQ multiplex PCR; TCRdb stores in-frame clones only, minus some. The data hold some 180,000 clones, with 70% to 80% observed a single time. The material sequenced was PBMCs. The receptor comes from a man between 18 and 29 years old in good health and CMV-seronegative. The chain joins TRBV30 to TRBJ2-1; 9 bases align to TRBD2. CDR3 DNA sequence: TGTGCCTGGAGTGTACCCGCGGGGGGGCGGTCTGAGCAGTTCTTC. Protein: CAWSVPAGGRSEQFF.